One sample yielded the 4 T cell receptor beta chains listed below, sequenced in a study of tumor-infiltrating lymphocytes in oesophageal squamous cell carcinoma. TCRdb reprocessed the PCR reads with MiXCR, giving one entry per CDR3 protein. Among about 2,800 distinct CDR3 sequences listed, under 15% were seen once. Sequenced input: esophageal tumor tissue. Source of these receptors: a male donor with esophageal squamous cell carcinoma.

The rearrangement joins TRBV5-5 to TRBJ1-1; D possibly corresponds to TRBD1 (5 bases). The length of the CDR3 is 14 residues. Germline values: CDR1 SGHKS, CDR2 YYEKEE (reference sequence). V lost 4 bases, J lost 6 bases, and 16 bases lay in between. CDR3 residues: CASSMGVLQAEAFF. The CDR3, as DNA: TGTGCCAGCAGCATGGGGGTTTTACAGGCTGAAGCTTTCTTT.

This clonotype was counted only a few times. The conserved phenylalanine or tryptophan normally closing the CDR3 is absent here, so this likely arose from a read error. Because the CDR3's place on the DNA is in doubt, the DNA is left out and the CDR3 is given as listed by TCRdb. The J gene is TRBJ2-1, the V gene TRBV6-1; the table's D call, TRBD1, has no DNA check behind it. Germline V gives CDR1 MNHNS, CDR2 SASEGT. The CDR3 totals 14 residues, both ends included. The CDR3 spells CASVSSIGGYTFGS.

This clonotype was observed many times. This rearrangement joins TRBV18 to TRBJ2-5, with 7 nucleotides matching TRBD1. The germline CDR1 and CDR2 sequences are KGHSH and LQKENI. The V segment lost 0 bases and the J segment 0 bases; nucleotides outside the gene matches: 1. The CDR3 totals 15 residues. The CDR3 DNA reads TGTGCCAGCTCACCACCGGGACAGTACCAAGAGACCCAGTACTTC. Translated: CASSPPGQYQETQYF.

The table lists this clonotype with many counts. The rearrangement links TRBV5-4 to TRBJ2-1; 15 bases agree with TRBD2. The germline V gene has CDR1 SGHNT and CDR2 YYREEE (reference sequence). V shed 0 bases and J 10 bases; nucleotides not matched to a gene: 2. This CDR3 has 15 residues. The CDR3 region has the DNA TGTGCCAGCAGCTTGGGGACTAGCGGGGGGGCAGAGCAGTTCTTC. Translated, it gives CASSLGTSGGAEQFF.